Below are 29 T cell receptor beta chains sequenced from a single sample in a study of a mutant IDH1 vaccine in newly diagnosed glioma (dated by TCRdb to the early 2020s). This sample's time point label indicates: week 47, end of study. Each vaccine dose was 300 ug of a 20-mer mutant IDH1 peptide in Montanide, given subcutaneously with topical imiquimod. These TCRs' antigens remain unknown. The library was produced with the immunoSEQ multiplex PCR assay. TCRdb holds this immuneACCESS table with in-frame rearrangements only. Some clones are missing; in checked studies, unresolved V genes explain under half, and the rest has no known cause. The sample table records about 83,000 clones; roughly four fifths of these occur just once. The top ten clonotypes cover 5.2% of the sample. Here the sequenced sample was PBMCs, taken from a glioma patient whose treatment included an IDH1 peptide vaccine. The receptors come from a man aged 35-49 years with glioma.

This chain joins TRBV11-2 and TRBJ2-2, with 16 bases aligning to TRBD2. This CDR3 contains 18 residues. Germline V gene lookup returns CDR1 SGHAT and CDR2 FQNNGV. The trim removed 5 bases at V and 7 bases at J, leaving 10 bases unmatched. Here the CDR3 DNA reads TGTGCCAGCAGCCCCGGGACTAGCGGGGGGGCCGCGGACGGGGAGCTGTTTTTT. This codes for CASSPGTSGGAADGELFF.

The V and J genes are TRBV7-2 and TRBJ2-1; D might be TRBD1 or TRBD2, each matching 6 bases. V was shortened by 7 bases and J by 12 bases, with 25 bases between the two germline ends. CDR3 size: 15 residues. Germline V lookup: CDR1 SGHTA, CDR2 FQGNSA. CDR3 sequence (DNA): TGTGCCAGCACCCAAGGGGGGACTTCCAAAGGATGGCAGTTCTTC. The encoded protein is CASTQGGTSKGWQFF.

Written as DNA, the CDR3 is TGTGCCAGCAGCTATGGGACTCTGGAGACCCAGTACTTC. It encodes CASSYGTLETQYF. The rearrangement uses TRBV7-6 and TRBJ2-5, with a weak D call TRBD2 (6 bases). CDR1 and CDR2 from the germline V gene are SGHVS and FNYEAQ. The CDR3 runs to 13 residues. The V and J ends lost 4 bases and 5 bases respectively, with 11 bases between them.

This clone was detected once. The genes are TRBV30 and TRBJ2-1; 11 nucleotides agree with TRBD2. CDR1 is GTSNPN and CDR2 is SVGIG in the germline V gene (reference sequence). The ends lost 6 bases at V and 6 bases at J; junction bases unmatched: 4. The CDR3 loop spans 13 amino acids. The CDR3 DNA is TGTGCCTGTGGGACTAGCGGACCCAATGAGCAGTTCTTC. Translated, it gives CACGTSGPNEQFF.

The genes are TRBV28 and TRBJ1-2; possible D gene TRBD1, 5 bases. Trimming shortened V by 7 bases and J by 4 bases, and 13 bases separated the two germline ends. Germline V gene sequence: CDR1 MDHEN, CDR2 SYDVKM. The CDR3 extends over 13 amino acids. Here the CDR3 reads CASNPVGVYGYTF. The DNA for the CDR3 is TGTGCCAGCAACCCCGTAGGGGTCTATGGCTACACCTTC.

This chain links TRBV28 with TRBJ2-6; D may be TRBD1 or TRBD2 (5 bases each). In germline, CDR1 is MDHEN, CDR2 SYDVKM. V lost 6 bases and J 1 base, leaving 10 bases between the germline ends. The CDR3 is made up of 15 amino acids. CDR3 in amino acids: CASRGRGSGANVLTF. The CDR3 nucleotides are TGTGCCAGCAGGGGACGCGGGTCTGGGGCCAACGTCCTGACTTTC.

V usage is TRBV7-3 and J usage is TRBJ1-1; D is unclear. CDR1 and CDR2 from the germline V gene are SGHTA and FQGTGA. V dropped 2 bases and J dropped 0 bases, with 4 bases sitting between them. The CDR3 runs to 13 residues. The CDR3 DNA is TGTGCCAGCAGCTTAGAACTGAACACTGAAGCTTTCTTT. Residues: CASSLELNTEAFF.

DNA for the CDR3: TGCAGCGTTAAGGGGGCCTCCTACGAGCAGTACTTC. This codes for CSVKGASYEQYF. This chain connects TRBV29-1 to TRBJ2-7; 7 bases align to TRBD1. V lost 5 bases to trimming and J lost 0 bases; unmatched junction nucleotides: 1. The CDR3 has 12 residues. Germline V CDR1 and CDR2: SQVTM, ANQGSEA.

The rearrangement uses TRBV9 and TRBJ1-1; 11 nucleotides align to TRBD1. Trimming took 3 bases from V and 3 from J; bases not matched to a gene: 7. CDR3 length: 16 residues. The germline V gene encodes CDR1 SGDLS and CDR2 YYNGEE. As DNA, the CDR3 is TGTGCCAGCAGCGCGGACAGGGGGCTTCCGGACACTGAAGCTTTCTTT. Translating it yields CASSADRGLPDTEAFF.

The chain couples TRBV19 to TRBJ2-6, with TRBD2 as a possible D gene (5 bases). CDR1 is LNHDA, CDR2 SQIVND, per germline (reference sequence). Between the trimmed V and J ends, which lost 7 bases and 0 bases, there was a span of 7 bases. The CDR3 runs to 14 residues. The CDR3 region has the DNA TGTGCCAGTATGGGAGTCTCTGGGGCCAACGTCCTGACTTTC. Residues: CASMGVSGANVLTF.

The rearrangement uses TRBV5-6 and TRBJ2-7; D is possibly TRBD2 (6 bases). V was clipped by 3 bases and J by 2 bases, with 15 bases between them. The germline V gene encodes CDR1 SGHDT and CDR2 YYEEEE. This CDR3 has 15 residues. The CDR3 DNA reads as TGTGCCAGCAGCTCGGGACTGACCCTGACCTACGAGCAGTACTTC. This codes for CASSSGLTLTYEQYF.

This clone showed up just a few times. The rearrangement joins TRBV18 to TRBJ2-5; 10 bases agree with TRBD1. Germline V CDR1 and CDR2: KGHSH, LQKENI. Trimming at V came to 6 bases and at J to 4 bases, leaving 8 bases not matched to a gene. The CDR3 totals 15 residues. The CDR3 nucleotides are TGTGCCAGCTCCTCGACAGGGGGCTTGCGAGAGACCCAGTACTTC. It codes for CASSSTGGLRETQYF.

This chain joins TRBV5-1 and TRBJ1-2; TRBD1 might be the D (5 bases). Per germline, CDR1 SGHRS and CDR2 YFSETQ. Deletions cut 3 bases from V and 7 bases from J, with 10 bases between. The CDR3 sequence is 12 residues long. CDR3 in DNA: TGCGCCAGCAGCTCTGGGGGAACTGGCTACACCTTC. The encoded protein is CASSSGGTGYTF.

The CDR3 loop reads CASSYGTGGQSYEQYF. The CDR3 DNA reads TGTGCCAGCAGCTACGGGACAGGGGGGCAATCCTACGAGCAGTACTTC. V and J are TRBV5-4 and TRBJ2-7; 11 nucleotides match TRBD1. Germline V gene lookup returns CDR1 SGHNT and CDR2 YYREEE (reference sequence). CDR3 length: 16 residues. V lost 3 bases to trimming and J lost 1 base; unmatched junction nucleotides: 6.

The J gene is TRBJ2-1, the V gene TRBV6-1; possibly TRBD1 or TRBD2 for D (7 bases each). The germline V gene encodes CDR1 MNHNS and CDR2 SASEGT. The CDR3 is 14 amino acids. Trimming removed 6 bases at V and 7 bases at J, with 16 bases between. The CDR3 sequence is CASSQGGFLNEQFF. CDR3 nucleotide sequence: TGTGCCAGCAGCCAGGGGGGGTTCTTGAATGAGCAGTTCTTC.

The J gene is TRBJ1-2, the V gene TRBV19, with D possibly being TRBD1 (5 bases). From germline, CDR1 is LNHDA and CDR2 SQIVND (reference sequence). The CDR3 consists of 14 residues. Trimming took off 3 bases at V and 4 bases at J, with 12 bases between the two ends. The CDR3 here is CASSMGHSSYGYTF. For the CDR3, the DNA is TGTGCCAGTAGTATGGGGCACTCATCCTATGGCTACACCTTC.

The chain links TRBV4-2 to TRBJ2-1, with TRBD2 matching 9 bases. The CDR3 extends over 17 amino acids. After removal of 3 bases from V and 5 bases from J, the junction contained 11 bases not matched to a gene. Germline V gene data show CDR1 as LGHNA and CDR2 as YNFKEQ. The CDR3 here is CASSQRGTSGLNNEQFF. The CDR3 region has the DNA TGTGCCAGCAGCCAGAGGGGAACTAGCGGGCTAAACAATGAGCAGTTCTTC.

The V gene is TRBV7-9, the J gene TRBJ1-5, with D unclear. This CDR3 has 16 amino acids. Germline lookup yields CDR1 SEHNR and CDR2 FQNEAQ (reference sequence). V lost 4 bases and J lost 4, with 17 bases in between. CDR3 DNA sequence: TGTGCCAGCAGCTACGACACCTTAGGTGGGAATCAGCCCCAGCATTTT. Translation gives CASSYDTLGGNQPQHF.

This clone was recorded only once. In nucleotides, the CDR3 is TGCGCCAGCAGCCAAGATATGGCGATCACCGGGGAGCTGTTTTTT. This codes for CASSQDMAITGELFF. This chain uses TRBV4-3 with TRBJ2-2; D is undetermined. This CDR3 has 15 residues. CDR1 LGHNA and CDR2 YSLEER come from the germline V gene. V lost 0 bases and J 4 bases, leaving 9 bases between the germline ends.

The chain employs TRBV30 and TRBJ2-1; either TRBD1 or TRBD2 may supply D (5 bases each). CDR1 GTSNPN and CDR2 SVGIG come from the germline V gene (reference sequence). CDR3 length: 11 residues. V lost 2 bases and J lost 14, with 13 bases in between. The CDR3 nucleotides read TGTGCCTGGAGTAGGCCGGGACGAAAGTTCTTC. Protein sequence: CAWSRPGRKFF.

The chain links TRBV19 to TRBJ2-2; D gene uncertain. With 4 bases removed from V and 8 bases from J, the gap between germline ends came to 5 bases. Germline V CDR1 and CDR2: LNHDA, SQIVND (reference sequence). The CDR3 has 11 residues. The CDR3: CASSTWGELFF. The CDR3 coding sequence is TGTGCCAGTAGTACATGGGGGGAGCTGTTTTTT.

The rearrangement links TRBV25-1 to TRBJ1-3; TRBD1 is a possible D gene (6 bases). Deletions cut 4 bases from V and 4 bases from J, with 8 bases between. The CDR3 runs 13 residues. Germline V lookup: CDR1 MGHDK, CDR2 SYGVNS. The CDR3 sequence is CASSAGAGNTIYF. The CDR3 DNA reads TGTGCCAGCAGTGCAGGGGCCGGAAACACCATATATTTT. Full variable domain (rest looked up from reference TRBV25-1 and TRBJ1-3): EADIYQTPRYLVIGTGKKITLECSQTMGHDKMYWYQQDPGMELHLIHYSYGVNSTEKGDLSSESTVSRIRTEHFPLTLESARPSHTSQYLCASSAGAGNTIYFGEGSWLTVV.

The chain recombines TRBV6-1 with TRBJ2-7, with D perhaps given as TRBD1 or TRBD2 (6 bases each). The germline gives CDR1 MNHNS, CDR2 SASEGT. This CDR3 is built from 14 residues. Trimming shortened V by 6 bases and J by 2 bases, and 14 bases separated the two germline ends. The CDR3 DNA is TGTGCCAGCAGCTCCCTGGGGGGCCCCTACGAGCAGTACTTC. It translates to CASSSLGGPYEQYF.

Only one count was recorded for this clone. The chain joins TRBV7-6 to TRBJ2-4; weak D call: TRBD1 (6 bases). CDR3 length equals 13 residues. The germline gives CDR1 SGHVS, CDR2 FNYEAQ. V lost 4 bases to trimming and J lost 6 bases, with 10 bases between them. The CDR3 DNA follows: TGTGCCAGCAGCTCTTTGGACAGAAACATTCAGTACTTC. It specifies CASSSLDRNIQYF.

The V and J genes are TRBV25-1 and TRBJ2-6; TRBD2 matches at 7 bases. After removal of 5 bases from V and 3 bases from J, the junction contained 13 bases not matched to a gene. The CDR3 covers 18 residues. Germline loops: CDR1 MGHDK, CDR2 SYGVNS. The CDR3 DNA follows: TGTGCCAGCAGTCCCGCTGGGAGGGCGACGTATGGGGCCAACGTCCTGACTTTC. Encoded protein: CASSPAGRATYGANVLTF.

The chain joins TRBV28 to TRBJ2-5, with TRBD2 matching 7 bases. Germline V CDR1 and CDR2: MDHEN, SYDVKM. The CDR3 sequence is 14 residues long. V shed 3 bases, J shed 5 bases, and the junction held 6 bases outside the gene matches. This chain's CDR3 is CASSLELAIETQYF. The DNA for the CDR3 is TGTGCCAGCAGTTTGGAACTAGCGATCGAGACCCAGTACTTC.

This clone was observed many times. Germline and junction disagree at one end, which may indicate a read error. J is TRBJ1-4 and V is TRBV7-2, with 10 bases fitting TRBD1. This CDR3 has 17 amino acids. Germline assignment: CDR1 SGHTA and CDR2 FQGNSA. CDR3 coding DNA: TGTGCCAGCAGCGACACCGGGACAGGGGCGGTTAATGACAAACTGTTTTTT. Its translation is CASSDTGTGAVNDKLFF. The variable domain in full, completed from reference TRBV7-2 and TRBJ1-4, reads GAGVSQSPSNKVTEKGKDVELRCDPISGHTALYWYRQSLGQGLEFLIYFQGNSAPDKSGLPSDRFSAERTGGSVSTLTIQRTQQEDSAVYLCASSDTGTGAVNDKLFFGSGTQLSVL.

The chain couples TRBV28 to TRBJ1-2; D ambiguous. Germline V lookup: CDR1 MDHEN, CDR2 SYDVKM. This CDR3 region has 13 residues. V lost 2 bases and J lost 1, with 5 bases in between. CDR3 sequence: CASSLEVNYGYTF. CDR3 coding DNA: TGTGCCAGCAGTTTAGAAGTTAACTATGGCTACACCTTC.

This clone was detected a few times. The chain combines TRBV6-6 with TRBJ1-5, with TRBD1 matching 8 bases. Trimming at V came to 7 bases and at J to 6 bases, leaving 5 bases not matched to a gene. CDR1 is MNHNY, CDR2 SVGAGI, per germline (reference sequence). The CDR3 extends over 13 amino acids. Written as DNA, the CDR3 is TGTGCCAGCAACCCAGGGGGCGGTCAGCCCCAGCATTTT. Translating it yields CASNPGGGQPQHF.